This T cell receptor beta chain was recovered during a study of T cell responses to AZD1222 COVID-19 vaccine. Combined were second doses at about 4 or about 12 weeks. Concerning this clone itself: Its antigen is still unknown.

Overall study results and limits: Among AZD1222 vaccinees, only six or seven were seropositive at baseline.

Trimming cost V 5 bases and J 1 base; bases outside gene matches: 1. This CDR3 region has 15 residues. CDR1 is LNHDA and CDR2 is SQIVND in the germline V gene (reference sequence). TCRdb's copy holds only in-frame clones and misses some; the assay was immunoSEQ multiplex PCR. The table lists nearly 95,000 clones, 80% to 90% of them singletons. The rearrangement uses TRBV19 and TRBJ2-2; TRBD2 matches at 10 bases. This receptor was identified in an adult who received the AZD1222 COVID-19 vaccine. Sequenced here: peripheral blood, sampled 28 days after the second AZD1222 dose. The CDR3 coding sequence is TGTGCCAGTAGTGGACTAGCGGTGAACACCGGGGAGCTGTTTTTT. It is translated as CASSGLAVNTGELFF.